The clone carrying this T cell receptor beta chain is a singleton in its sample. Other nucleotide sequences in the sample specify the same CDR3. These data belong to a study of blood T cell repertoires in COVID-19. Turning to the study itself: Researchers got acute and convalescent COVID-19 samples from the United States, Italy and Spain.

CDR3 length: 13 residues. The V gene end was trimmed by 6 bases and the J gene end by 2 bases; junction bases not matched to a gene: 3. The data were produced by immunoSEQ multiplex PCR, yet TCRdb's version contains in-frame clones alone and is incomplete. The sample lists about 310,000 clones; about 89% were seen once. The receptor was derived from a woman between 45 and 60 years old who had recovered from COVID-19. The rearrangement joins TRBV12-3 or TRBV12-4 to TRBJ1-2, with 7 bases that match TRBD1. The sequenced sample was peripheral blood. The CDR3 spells CASSLGQNYGYTF. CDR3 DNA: TGTGCCAGCAGCCTGGGACAGAACTATGGCTACACCTTC.